Presented here are 15 T cell receptor beta chains from one specimen sequenced in a study of cytomegalovirus exposure and HLA in healthy donors. With 60 Vbeta and 13 Jbeta primers, the PCR was carried out. Data came from immunoSEQ multiplex PCR; TCRdb stores just in-frame clones and leaves some out. Among about 110,000 clones, around 80% were seen once, and the ten largest hold 5.5% to 7%. The specimen was PBMCs. These receptors all stem from a man aged 30 to 45 in good health and CMV-seropositive.

The V and J genes are TRBV5-1 and TRBJ2-3; 12 nucleotides line up with TRBD2. Germline V CDR1 and CDR2: SGHRS, YFSETQ. The CDR3 covers 15 residues. V shed 2 bases, J shed 5 bases, and the junction held 3 bases outside the gene matches. CDR3 nucleotides: TGCGCCAGCAGCTTCGGACTAGCGGGGCTAGATACGCAGTATTTT. It is translated as CASSFGLAGLDTQYF.

This clone was observed a handful of times. This sequence joins TRBV6-1 and TRBJ1-5; D gene uncertain. This CDR3 is built from 16 residues. V was clipped by 4 bases and J by 0 bases, with 13 bases between them. CDR1 is MNHNS, CDR2 SASEGT, per germline. The CDR3 is CASSARLTYSNQPQHF. CDR3 in DNA: TGTGCCAGCAGTGCGCGGCTAACCTATAGCAATCAGCCCCAGCATTTT.

This clone was observed a few times. In DNA form, the CDR3 reads TGTGCCAGCAGACCAAGACAGGGCGGTTCTGGTGAAGCTTTCTTT. This encodes CASRPRQGGSGEAFF. This chain uses TRBV6-6 with TRBJ1-1, with TRBD1 matching 7 bases. The CDR3 has 15 amino acids. Germline V gives CDR1 MNHNY, CDR2 SVGAGI (reference sequence). V shed 6 bases and J 7 bases; nucleotides not matched to a gene: 14.

The rearrangement uses TRBV7-9 and TRBJ1-6; the D gene is possibly TRBD1 (5 bases). V was cut by 5 bases and J by 5 bases, with 10 bases left in between. This CDR3 comprises 14 residues. Germline-derived CDR1 and CDR2 are SEHNR and FQNEAQ (reference sequence). CDR3 sequence reads: CASSLDTHNSPLHF. The CDR3 bases are TGTGCCAGCAGCCTGGACACCCATAATTCACCCCTCCACTTT.

This clone was detected only once. The chain is built from TRBV11-2 and TRBJ2-1; 10 bases agree with TRBD1. This CDR3 has 16 residues. CDR1 and CDR2 from the germline V gene are SGHAT and FQNNGV. The J segment lost 5 bases and the V segment lost 6 bases, leaving 10 bases of the junction unmatched. The CDR3 protein is CASRETGGGGDNEQFF. CDR3 DNA: TGTGCCAGCAGGGAGACAGGGGGCGGGGGTGACAATGAGCAGTTCTTC.

V usage is TRBV18 and J usage is TRBJ2-1; 8 nucleotides align to TRBD1. The trim removed 0 bases at V and 0 bases at J, leaving 4 bases unmatched. The CDR3 spans 17 residues. The germline V gene encodes CDR1 KGHSH and CDR2 LQKENI. As DNA, the CDR3 is TGTGCCAGCTCACCACCTCGTACAGGGGGCTCCTACAATGAGCAGTTCTTC. It is translated as CASSPPRTGGSYNEQFF.

The rearrangement uses TRBV30 and TRBJ1-5; possible D gene TRBD1, 6 bases. Trimming stripped 5 bases from V and 4 bases from J, with 9 bases between. Germline V lookup: CDR1 GTSNPN, CDR2 SVGIG (reference sequence). The CDR3 is 12 residues long. CDR3 in amino acids: CAWARGNQPQHF. The CDR3 DNA sequence: TGTGCCTGGGCCAGGGGTAATCAGCCCCAGCATTTT.

The J gene is TRBJ2-2, the V gene TRBV13; D not resolved. The CDR3 runs 16 residues. V was clipped by 5 bases and J by 1 base, with 14 bases between them. CDR1 is PRHDT and CDR2 is FYEKMQ in the germline V gene (reference sequence). The CDR3 is CASSPRGTGNTGELFF. The CDR3 DNA follows: TGTGCCAGCAGCCCCCGAGGCACGGGGAACACCGGGGAGCTGTTTTTT.

This clone was recorded only once. The chain is built from TRBV5-6 and TRBJ1-1; TRBD1 might be the D (6 bases). CDR1 and CDR2 from the germline V gene are SGHDT and YYEEEE. This CDR3 has 15 amino acids. The ends were cut back, 0 bases at V and 0 bases at J, with 9 bases in the middle. Here the CDR3 DNA reads TGTGCCAGCAGCTTGGCTCAGGGGCTGAACACTGAAGCTTTCTTT. It is translated as CASSLAQGLNTEAFF.

The chain uses TRBV5-1 and TRBJ1-1; 7 nucleotides align to TRBD1. From germline, CDR1 is SGHRS and CDR2 YFSETQ. This CDR3 spans 16 amino acids. V shed 4 bases, J shed 1 base, and the junction held 10 bases outside the gene matches. The CDR3 spells CASSPGGTEPNTEAFF. The CDR3 coding sequence is TGCGCCAGCAGCCCTGGAGGGACAGAGCCGAACACTGAAGCTTTCTTT.

The V and J genes are TRBV6-5 and TRBJ1-3; D perhaps matches TRBD1 (6 bases). CDR3 size: 16 residues. In germline, CDR1 is MNHEY, CDR2 SVGAGI. The germline V and J ends were trimmed by 0 bases and 4 bases, with 13 bases remaining between them. CDR3 DNA: TGTGCCAGCAGTTACTCGATGGCAGGGGTGGGAAACACCATATATTTT. Amino acids: CASSYSMAGVGNTIYF.

V and J are TRBV28 and TRBJ2-7, with 9 bases matching TRBD1. The V gene end was trimmed by 5 bases and the J gene end by 3 bases; junction bases not matched to a gene: 8. The CDR3 length is 15 residues. CDR1 MDHEN and CDR2 SYDVKM come from the germline V gene. CDR3 DNA: TGTGCCAGCAGTCCCTCCCGGACAGGGGTCTACGAGCAGTACTTC. Protein: CASSPSRTGVYEQYF.

V usage is TRBV28 and J usage is TRBJ1-5; 7 bases are shared with TRBD1. J was trimmed by 0 bases and V by 10 bases; bases with no gene match: 9. The CDR3 consists of 15 residues. The V gene's germline CDR1 is MDHEN and CDR2 SYDVKM. The CDR3 loop is CATHRDSYSNQPQHF. As DNA, the CDR3 is TGTGCCACCCATCGGGACAGCTATAGCAATCAGCCCCAGCATTTT.

This chain connects TRBV15 to TRBJ2-2; D might be TRBD2 (7 bases). The germline CDR1 and CDR2 sequences are LNHNV and YYDKDF (reference sequence). V lost 6 bases and J 0 bases, leaving 8 bases between the germline ends. This CDR3 has 14 amino acids. The CDR3 DNA reads as TGTGCCACCAGGCGGGGGCCGAACACCGGGGAGCTGTTTTTT. It translates to CATRRGPNTGELFF.

V gene TRBV5-4 combines with J gene TRBJ2-5; TRBD1 might be the D (6 bases). V lost 2 bases and J lost 5, with 10 bases in between. Germline V gene lookup returns CDR1 SGHNT and CDR2 YYREEE (reference sequence). This CDR3 is 13 amino acids long. CDR3 nucleotide sequence: TGTGCCAGCAGCTTACAGGGATCGGAGACCCAGTACTTC. Its translation: CASSLQGSETQYF.